The rows below give T cell receptor beta chains drawn from one sample of a study of lymphopenia after photon versus proton radiotherapy. Repertoires were generated with immunoSEQ multiplex PCR, while TCRdb's copy carries only in-frame clones and drops some. Counted here are over 35,000 clones, about 86% occurring once; the ten biggest clones make up 9% to 12%. The source material was peripheral blood, sampled from a patient treated with proton-based radiotherapy. The receptors come from a woman aged 70 to 79 with pancreatic cancer. Some clones in this sample may be carry-over from other donors' samples. Both conserved end residues are part of each CDR3. A D gene is named only where the DNA matches it firmly. Rows give clone size only sometimes, using once, few, many, or a class for an expanded clone.

TRBV9	TRBJ2-7	.	.	CASSVDQGRNEQYF	TGTGCCAGCAGCGTAGATCAGGGGCGGAACGAGCAGTACTTC
TRBV7-8	TRBJ2-5	TRBD1	.	CASIKHTGGETQYF	TGTGCCAGCATCAAGCACACAGGGGGCGAGACCCAGTACTTC
TRBV5-1	TRBJ2-1	TRBD1	.	CASSLEGQGSNEQFF	TGCGCCAGCAGCTTGGAGGGACAGGGATCAAATGAGCAGTTCTTC
TRBV5-8	TRBJ2-3	TRBD2	.	CASSGLAGGPDTQYF	TGTGCCAGCAGCGGACTAGCGGGAGGGCCGGATACGCAGTATTTT
TRBV7-9	TRBJ2-2	.	.	CASSLGSGGGTGELFF	TGTGCCAGCAGCTTAGGTAGCGGAGGAGGGACCGGGGAGCTGTTTTTT
TRBV28	TRBJ1-1	.	.	CASSGAMNTEAFF	TGTGCCAGCAGTGGGGCCATGAACACTGAAGCTTTCTTT
TRBV7-8	TRBJ2-2	.	.	CASSPLGPGHTGELFF	TGTGCCAGCAGCCCTCTGGGACCGGGTCACACCGGGGAGCTGTTTTTT
TRBV2	TRBJ2-1	TRBD2	.	CASKASGSLNEQFF	TGTGCCAGCAAGGCTAGCGGGAGTTTAAATGAGCAGTTCTTC
TRBV5-5	TRBJ2-7	TRBD2	.	CASSFTSGLYEQYF	TGTGCCAGCAGCTTTACTAGCGGACTTTACGAGCAGTACTTC
TRBV4-1	TRBJ1-2	.	.	CASSQVGGYTF	TGCGCCAGCAGCCAAGTGGGTGGCTACACCTTC
TRBV18	TRBJ1-4	TRBD1	.	CASSPTGGKEKLFF	TGTGCCAGCTCACCGACAGGGGGCAAAGAAAAACTGTTTTTT
TRBV6-5	TRBJ2-7	.	.	CASTDRSTYEQYF	TGTGCCAGCACCGACAGGAGTACCTACGAGCAGTACTTC
TRBV28	TRBJ2-7	.	.	CASSKQGFIYEQYF	TGTGCCAGCAGCAAGCAGGGTTTTATTTACGAGCAGTACTTC
TRBV10-3	TRBJ2-1	.	.	CAISDGSSYNEQFF	TGTGCCATCAGTGACGGGAGCTCCTACAATGAGCAGTTCTTC
TRBV15	TRBJ1-1	.	.	CATSSQDFSRSEAFF	TGTGCCACCAGCAGCCAGGATTTCTCCCGCTCTGAAGCTTTCTTT
TRBV4-1	TRBJ2-5	.	.	CASAPDTGSQETQYF	TGCGCCAGCGCACCAGACACAGGTAGCCAAGAGACCCAGTACTTC
TRBV6-5	TRBJ2-7	.	few	CASSYSTGVYEQYF	TGTGCCAGCAGTTATTCGACAGGAGTCTACGAGCAGTACTTC
TRBV7-9	TRBJ2-1	TRBD2	once	CASSLQTSALTEFF	TGTGCCAGCAGCCTCCAGACTAGCGCCTTAACGGAGTTCTTC
TRBV7-2	TRBJ2-1	.	.	CASSLGGLGEQFF	TGTGCCAGCAGCTTAGGTGGCCTAGGGGAGCAGTTCTTC
TRBV11-2	TRBJ2-1	.	.	CASSSEYSEQFF	TGTGCCAGCAGCTCCGAGTATAGTGAGCAGTTCTTC
TRBV28	TRBJ1-5	.	.	CASRILSGTSYSNQPQHF	TGTGCCAGCAGGATACTCTCCGGGACATCATATAGCAATCAGCCCCAGCATTTT
TRBV6-1	TRBJ2-7	.	once	CASSYRYEQYF	TGTGCCAGCAGTTATCGGTACGAGCAGTACTTC
TRBV27	TRBJ1-6	.	medium-sized	CASSLQLQNNSPLHF	TGTGCCAGCAGTTTACAACTGCAAAATAATTCACCCCTCCACTTT
TRBV29-1	TRBJ1-3	.	.	CSVSFLSGGGTIYF	TGCAGCGTTTCTTTTCTATCTGGGGGCGGCACCATATATTTT
TRBV4-1	TRBJ1-4	TRBD1	.	CASSQERGQGNEKLFF	TGCGCCAGCAGCCAAGAAAGGGGGCAGGGGAATGAAAAACTGTTTTTT
TRBV7-6	TRBJ1-2	.	.	CASSLEGRDGYTF	TGTGCCAGCAGCTTAGAGGGAAGGGACGGCTACACCTTC
TRBV28	TRBJ1-1	.	.	CASSFGLGSVEAFF	TGTGCCAGCAGTTTCGGTTTAGGGTCGGTTGAAGCTTTCTTT
TRBV6-9	TRBJ2-4	TRBD2	once	CASSYPRTSGKSRPKNIQYF	TGTGCCAGCAGTTACCCCCGGACTAGCGGGAAATCTCGTCCCAAAAACATTCAGTACTTC
TRBV5-1	TRBJ2-7	.	.	CASTGATVYEQYF	TGCGCCAGCACGGGGGCCACAGTATACGAGCAGTACTTC
TRBV4-3	TRBJ2-7	.	.	CASSQSREQYF	TGCGCCAGCAGCCAATCCCGGGAGCAGTACTTC
TRBV27	TRBJ2-7	.	.	CASSSITGRGSYEQYF	TGTGCCAGCAGTTCAATTACAGGTCGTGGCAGCTACGAGCAGTACTTC
TRBV19	TRBJ1-1	.	.	CASNRDGVNTEAFF	TGTGCCAGTAACCGGGACGGAGTGAACACTGAAGCTTTCTTT
TRBV6-5	TRBJ2-3	TRBD2	.	CASSRTSGRTDTQYF	TGTGCCAGCAGCCGGACTAGCGGGAGGACGGATACGCAGTATTTT
TRBV4-3	TRBJ1-1	TRBD1	.	CASSQQGGVMKSEAFF	TGCGCCAGCAGCCAACAGGGGGGGGTTATGAAATCTGAAGCTTTCTTT
TRBV6-6	TRBJ1-4	.	.	CASSYGSTNEKLFF	TGTGCCAGCAGTTACGGTTCAACTAATGAAAAACTGTTTTTT
TRBV6-6	TRBJ2-1	TRBD1	.	CASSLQGARNEQFF	TGTGCCAGCAGTCTACAGGGGGCGCGCAATGAGCAGTTCTTC
TRBV19	TRBJ1-1	TRBD1	.	CASSLDREVTEAFF	TGTGCCAGTAGTCTGGACAGGGAGGTAACTGAAGCTTTCTTT
TRBV5-1	TRBJ2-1	.	.	CASSLDPPSGSLGNEQFF	TGCGCCAGCAGCTTGGACCCTCCTAGTGGGAGTCTGGGGAATGAGCAGTTCTTC